The next 17 T cell receptor beta chains were all read from a single sample in a study of naive and memory T cell subsets. The SP2 primer and nested alpha and beta constant region primers amplified ligated cDNA in four rounds. TCRdb independently ran MiXCR on the 5' RACE reads; one entry per CDR3 protein. The data contain more than 55,000 distinct CDR3 sequences, more than 7.5% of them singletons. An oligonucleotide containing a UMI was ligated to the 3' end of TCR cDNA. These TCRs come from a female donor in good health.

Ten or more counts support this clonotype. The chain carries TRBV6-5 and TRBJ1-1, with D perhaps TRBD1 (6 bases). The CDR3 sequence is 14 residues long. CDR1 MNHEY and CDR2 SVGAGI come from the germline V gene. Trimming removed 7 bases at V and 4 bases at J, with 16 bases between. The CDR3 loop reads CASTKIRGTTEAFF. The CDR3 DNA sequence: TGTGCCAGCACTAAAATAAGGGGGACCACTGAAGCTTTCTTT.

This clonotype was found many times. The chain links TRBV10-3 to TRBJ2-6; D is ambiguous. CDR1 ENHRY and CDR2 SYGVKD come from the germline V gene. Trimming left V 7 bases short and J 0 bases short, with 10 bases between. The CDR3 consists of 15 residues. In nucleotides, the CDR3 is TGTGCCATCACCAGTGGCCCCTCTGGGGCCAACGTCCTGACTTTC. Translation: CAITSGPSGANVLTF.

The chain uses TRBV20-1 and TRBJ2-5; TRBD2 is a possible D gene (6 bases). The CDR3 has 15 residues. V lost 0 bases to trimming and J lost 0 bases, with 11 bases between them. Germline V gene data show CDR1 as DFQATT and CDR2 as SNEGSKA (reference sequence). Here the CDR3 DNA reads TGCAGTGCTAGAGACGCGGGGAACGACCAAGAGACCCAGTACTTC. It yields the protein CSARDAGNDQETQYF.

CDR3 region: CASSHNRGSSNQPQHF. CDR3 sequence (DNA): TGTGCCAGCAGCCACAATAGAGGGTCCAGCAATCAGCCCCAGCATTTT. The V and J genes are TRBV7-2 and TRBJ1-5; D gene uncertain. This CDR3 contains 16 residues. Trimming cost V 5 bases and J 1 base, with 15 bases left between them. Germline loops: CDR1 SGHTA, CDR2 FQGNSA.

V usage is TRBV11-1 and J usage is TRBJ1-1, with a tentative D call TRBD1 (5 bases). From germline, CDR1 is SGHAT and CDR2 FQDESV (reference sequence). V gave up 2 bases and J gave up 4 bases, with 11 bases separating them. The CDR3 has 14 amino acids. The CDR3 sequence: CASSLNRRGTEAFF. The CDR3 DNA reads as TGTGCCAGCAGCTTAAACCGGAGGGGCACTGAAGCTTTCTTT.

The table lists this clonotype with a few counts. The gene calls are TRBV7-2 and TRBJ1-1, with D possibly TRBD1 on 5 matching bases. The CDR3 length is 12 residues. The V end lost 4 bases, the J end lost 7 bases, and 10 bases lay between the germline ends. CDR1 and CDR2 (germline): SGHTA, FQGNSA. The CDR3 spells CASSWGGGEAFF. The CDR3 bases are TGTGCCAGCAGCTGGGGGGGGGGTGAAGCTTTCTTT.

This clonotype was counted at least ten times. V is TRBV4-1 and J is TRBJ2-7; D is undetermined. Germline CDR1 is MGHRA and CDR2 is YSYEKL. CDR3 length: 13 residues. The V gene lost 4 bases and the J gene lost 0 bases, with 7 bases spanning the gap. CDR3 nucleotides: TGCGCCAGCAGCCTTGGACGCTCCTACGAGCAGTACTTC. It is translated as CASSLGRSYEQYF.

This clonotype was recorded many times. The chain uses TRBV25-1 and TRBJ1-6; the match to TRBD1 covers 12 bases. Germline CDR1 MGHDK, CDR2 SYGVNS. The CDR3 is 16 residues long. The J segment lost 8 bases and the V segment lost 7 bases, leaving 9 bases of the junction unmatched. The CDR3 spells CASKGNRDRGHSPLHF. DNA for the CDR3: TGTGCCAGCAAGGGGAACCGGGACAGGGGGCATTCACCCCTCCACTTT.

This clonotype was recorded many times. The rearrangement joins TRBV9 to TRBJ2-7, with D possibly matching TRBD1 (6 bases). The CDR3 totals 14 residues. V lost 4 bases, J lost 2 bases, and 13 bases lay in between. Germline V CDR1 and CDR2: SGDLS, YYNGEE. CDR3 DNA: TGTGCCAGCAGCCCCACGGGGACACCCTACGAGCAGTACTTC. The encoded protein is CASSPTGTPYEQYF.

The chain recombines TRBV19 with TRBJ2-1; D may match TRBD1 or TRBD2 (5 bases each). Germline V gene lookup returns CDR1 LNHDA and CDR2 SQIVND (reference sequence). V was shortened by 4 bases and J by 1 base, with 17 bases between the two germline ends. The CDR3 loop spans 17 amino acids. CDR3 nucleotide sequence: TGTGCCAGTAGTAGGGGGTTGGGAGCACCATCCTACAATGAGCAGTTCTTC. Encoded protein: CASSRGLGAPSYNEQFF.

This clonotype was observed many times. V is TRBV4-3 and J is TRBJ2-2; D uncertain. CDR1 and CDR2 from the germline V gene are LGHNA and YSLEER. V lost 2 bases and J 3 bases, leaving 4 bases between the germline ends. CDR3 length: 13 amino acids. CDR3 protein: CASSQQYTGELFF. DNA of the CDR3: TGCGCCAGCAGCCAACAATACACCGGGGAGCTGTTTTTT.

This clonotype was counted many times. This chain uses TRBV6-2 or TRBV6-3 with TRBJ1-5; the D is unclear. CDR1 is MNHEY and CDR2 is SVGEGT in the germline V gene. V was shortened by 10 bases and J by 9 bases, with 13 bases between the two germline ends. CDR3 length equals 11 residues. The CDR3 DNA sequence: TGTGCCACCAACCACGGAGGGCCCCAGCATTTT. Protein: CATNHGGPQHF.

This clonotype was detected many times. The V gene is TRBV3-1, the J gene TRBJ1-1; D is undetermined. The CDR3 consists of 12 residues. V dropped 0 bases and J dropped 6 bases, with 5 bases sitting between them. The germline V gene encodes CDR1 LGHDT and CDR2 YNNKEL (reference sequence). This CDR3 reads CASSQDSPEAFF. DNA for the CDR3: TGTGCCAGCAGCCAAGACAGCCCTGAAGCTTTCTTT.

In this sample, this clonotype turned up many times. This sequence joins TRBV29-1 and TRBJ2-1, with 7 bases lining up with TRBD2. After removal of 0 bases from V and 2 bases from J, the junction contained 7 bases not matched to a gene. The CDR3 length is 16 residues. In germline, CDR1 is SQVTM, CDR2 ANQGSEA. The CDR3 here is CSVEDRRGNTYNEQFF. The CDR3 DNA reads as TGCAGCGTTGAAGATCGGCGGGGGAACACCTACAATGAGCAGTTCTTC.

At least ten counts were recorded for this clonotype. The genes are TRBV20-1 and TRBJ2-7; D unresolved. This CDR3 contains 13 residues. V was clipped by 3 bases and J by 2 bases, with 11 bases between them. Germline V gives CDR1 DFQATT, CDR2 SNEGSKA (reference sequence). CDR3 in DNA: TGCAGTGCTAGGAATCCCCGAGCCTACGAGCAGTACTTC. Amino acid sequence: CSARNPRAYEQYF.

The genes are TRBV3-1 and TRBJ1-3; tentative D call: TRBD1 (5 bases). This CDR3 is built from 18 residues. Trimming stripped 5 bases from V and 0 bases from J, with 20 bases between. Germline CDR1 reads LGHDT; CDR2 reads YNNKEL (reference sequence). CDR3 sequence reads: CASSEAPPGGGSGNTIYF. CDR3 DNA: TGTGCCAGCAGCGAGGCCCCTCCGGGGGGGGGCTCTGGAAACACCATATATTTT.

This clonotype has a handful of counts. The chain employs TRBV9 and TRBJ1-3; D is unclear. Germline CDR1 SGDLS, CDR2 YYNGEE. The CDR3 runs 14 residues. Trimming stripped 4 bases from V and 9 bases from J, with 17 bases between. DNA for the CDR3: TGTGCCAGCAGCCCGAGGACCGGGGTAGGCACCATATATTTT. Its protein is CASSPRTGVGTIYF. Variable domain in full (rest from reference TRBV9 and TRBJ1-3): DSGVTQTPKHLITATGQRVTLRCSPRSGDLSVYWYQQSLDQGLQFLIQYYNGEERAKGNILERFSAQQFPDLHSELNLSSLELGDSALYFCASSPRTGVGTIYFGEGSWLTVV.